This T cell receptor beta chain came from a study of beta chain features in type 1 diabetes. cDNA synthesis used the whole RNA isolate, giving expressed TCRB sequences. Generated by immunoSEQ multiplex PCR, the TCRdb table keeps only in-frame clones and is missing some. This table holds roughly 290,000 clones, 15% found once. Broader study findings: TCRB CDR3 length was moderately but significantly reduced in all four CD4+ subsets of Type 1 diabetes patients.

A remark on this clone: No antigen is known for it.

Trimming took 4 bases from V and 8 from J; bases not matched to a gene: 4. The CDR3 spans 14 residues. The germline CDR1 and CDR2 sequences are SGHRS and YFSETQ. The source material was naive CD4+ T cells from blood. The chain links TRBV5-1 to TRBJ2-1; 12 nucleotides agree with TRBD2. This clonotype was sampled from a young man with type 1 diabetes. CDR3 sequence: CASSPGLAGYEQFF. The CDR3 DNA reads TGCGCCAGCAGCCCGGGACTAGCGGGCTATGAGCAGTTCTTC.